A single sample gave rise to the 10 T cell receptor beta chains below, sequenced in a study of human CD4 T cells and Enterobacteriaceae. Only in-frame clones appear in the TCRdb table, and some are missing; sequencing was by immunoSEQ multiplex PCR. This table holds tens of thousands of clones, roughly 79% found once. The memory gate held CD4+ cells that were not CD45RA+CCR7+CD95- naive cells, over 98% pure. The sample comprised memory CD4+ T cells from blood. These receptor sequences come from a human donor in good health.

The sample holds a few counts of this clone. The genes are TRBV30 and TRBJ2-7; 11 bases are shared with TRBD1. The V gene end was trimmed by 5 bases and the J gene end by 1 base; junction bases not matched to a gene: 7. This CDR3 is 15 amino acids long. Germline V gives CDR1 GTSNPN, CDR2 SVGIG (reference sequence). This chain's CDR3 is CAWGKDRGLSYEQYF. CDR3 DNA sequence: TGTGCCTGGGGAAAGGACAGGGGGCTTTCCTACGAGCAGTACTTC. Complete variable domain (other parts from reference TRBV30 and TRBJ2-7): SQTIHQWPATLVQPVGSPLSLECTVEGTSNPNLYWYRQAAGRGLQLLFYSVGIGQISSEVPQNLSASRPQDRQFILSSKKLLLSDSGFYLCAWGKDRGLSYEQYFGPGTRLTVT.

As DNA, the CDR3 is TGTGCCAGCAGCTTAACCACCGGGGAGCTGTTTTTT. Its translation: CASSLTTGELFF. The chain employs TRBV7-3 and TRBJ2-2; D unresolved. The CDR3 loop spans 12 amino acids. Trimming left V 0 bases short and J 4 bases short, with 0 bases between. The germline CDR1 and CDR2 sequences are SGHTA and FQGTGA.

On this clone itself: The junction shows a germline mismatch at one end, possibly a read error. The CDR3 region is CASSLADRDQPQHF. The DNA of the CDR3 is TGTGCCAGCAGCCTAGCCGACAGGGATCAGCCCCAGCATTTT. The chain joins TRBV7-6 to TRBJ1-5, with 7 nucleotides matching TRBD1. Germline CDR1 reads SGHVS; CDR2 reads FNYEAQ. The length of the CDR3 is 14 residues.

The V gene is TRBV5-1, the J gene TRBJ2-7; 13 bases are a match to TRBD2. The CDR3 runs to 15 residues. V shed 4 bases, J shed 3 bases, and the junction held 4 bases outside the gene matches. Per the germline V gene, CDR1 is SGHRS and CDR2 is YFSETQ. The CDR3 DNA reads TGCGCCAGCAGCAAAGGACTAGCGGGAGTCTACGAGCAGTACTTC. This translates into CASSKGLAGVYEQYF.

The chain links TRBV7-2 to TRBJ2-5, with 10 bases that match TRBD2. In germline, CDR1 is SGHTA, CDR2 FQGNSA. With V trimmed by 2 bases and J by 5 bases, 5 bases remained unmatched. The CDR3 loop spans 15 amino acids. CDR3 region: CASSLRAGGPETQYF. The CDR3 region has the DNA TGTGCCAGCAGCTTAAGAGCGGGAGGGCCGGAGACCCAGTACTTC.

This sequence joins TRBV28 and TRBJ1-1; D may be TRBD1 (5 bases). Germline V gives CDR1 MDHEN, CDR2 SYDVKM. V lost 5 bases to trimming and J lost 0 bases, with 16 bases between them. The length of the CDR3 is 16 residues. The CDR3 loop reads CASSPPGGVMNTEAFF. The CDR3 nucleotides read TGTGCCAGCAGTCCCCCCGGGGGGGTCATGAACACTGAAGCTTTCTTT. Complete variable domain (other parts from reference TRBV28 and TRBJ1-1): DVKVTQSSRYLVKRTGEKVFLECVQDMDHENMFWYRQDPGLGLRLIYFSYDVKMKEKGDIPEGYSVSREKKERFSLILESASTNQTSMYLCASSPPGGVMNTEAFFGQGTRLTVV.

This clone showed up just a few times. The V gene is TRBV29-1, the J gene TRBJ2-7; D possibly corresponds to TRBD2 (6 bases). Germline CDR1 is SQVTM and CDR2 is ANQGSEA. The V and J ends lost 4 bases and 3 bases respectively, with 25 bases between them. CDR3 length: 17 amino acids. CDR3 amino acids: CSVALTFRERPNYEQYF. The CDR3 region has the DNA TGCAGCGTTGCTCTAACTTTCCGGGAGCGACCTAACTACGAGCAGTACTTC.

This chain links TRBV7-9 with TRBJ2-3; TRBD2 matches at 10 bases. The trim removed 1 base at V and 4 bases at J, leaving 5 bases unmatched. The CDR3 contains 16 residues. CDR1 and CDR2 (germline): SEHNR, FQNEAQ (reference sequence). The CDR3 DNA sequence: TGTGCCAGCAGCTTAGGGCTAGCGGGAGAGGCAGATACGCAGTATTTT. Amino acids: CASSLGLAGEADTQYF.

The chain uses TRBV6-1 and TRBJ2-1; 11 nucleotides align to TRBD2. The CDR3 is made up of 15 amino acids. The germline CDR1 and CDR2 sequences are MNHNS and SASEGT. The J segment lost 2 bases and the V segment lost 5 bases, leaving 2 bases of the junction unmatched. The chain's CDR3 is CASSLTSGTYNEQFF. For the CDR3, the DNA is TGTGCCAGCAGTCTGACTAGCGGGACCTACAATGAGCAGTTCTTC.

This sequence joins TRBV30 and TRBJ2-6; no clear D. The CDR3 is made up of 16 amino acids. Trimming pared 0 bases from V and 4 bases from J, leaving 13 bases between. The germline V gene encodes CDR1 GTSNPN and CDR2 SVGIG (reference sequence). The CDR3 sequence: CAWSVSRVGGANVLTF. CDR3 sequence (DNA): TGTGCCTGGAGTGTATCCCGGGTTGGCGGGGCCAACGTCCTGACTTTC.